The rows below give T cell receptor beta chains drawn from one sample of a study of OX40 agonist ivuxolimab in advanced cancers. The assay was immunoSEQ multiplex PCR, and TCRdb's table has in-frame clones only and misses some. The sample has around 40,000 clones, roughly 90% seen once. The source material was CD4+ or CD8+ T cells sorted from blood, sampled in a trial of the OX40 agonist ivuxolimab. The receptor set was obtained from an adult with an advanced solid tumor such as melanoma, head and neck, liver or kidney cancer. The CDR3 runs from the conserved cysteine through the conserved F or W. A D gene is named only where the DNA matches it firmly. Size is stated for part of the rows, as once, few or many counts, or as a class when the clone is expanded.

.,TRBJ1-1,TRBV28,.,CASSLGNTEAFF,TGTGCCAGCAGTTTGGGGAACACTGAAGCTTTCTTT
.,TRBJ2-7,TRBV7-6,TRBD1,CASSLGQGGVYEQYF,TGTGCCAGCAGCTTAGGACAGGGTGGTGTCTACGAGCAGTACTTC
.,TRBJ2-7,TRBV7-2,TRBD1,CASSDVTGAPYEQYF,TGTGCCAGCAGCGACGTTACAGGGGCCCCCTACGAGCAGTACTTC
.,TRBJ2-2,TRBV7-9,.,CASSTGSYGELFF,TGTGCCAGCAGTACAGGGTCTTACGGGGAGCTGTTTTTT
.,TRBJ1-6,TRBV7-5,.,CARSLRGGSPLHF,TGTGCCAGAAGCTTACGGGGAGGGTCACCCCTCCACTTT
few,TRBJ1-2,TRBV30,.,CAWSVPDTNYGYTF,TGTGCCTGGAGTGTACCTGACACCAACTATGGCTACACCTTC
.,TRBJ1-4,TRBV4-3,.,CASSHGWFEGGEKLFF,TGCGCCAGCAGCCATGGGTGGTTTGAGGGCGGAGAAAAACTGTTTTTT
.,TRBJ2-7,TRBV10-1,.,CASSESAEDEQYF,TGCGCCAGCAGTGAGTCTGCTGAGGACGAGCAGTACTTC
.,TRBJ1-2,TRBV7-9,.,CASSPNSEVGYTF,TGTGCCAGCAGCCCTAATTCGGAAGTGGGCTACACCTTC
.,TRBJ2-7,TRBV28,.,CASRPTSIYEQYF,TGTGCCAGCAGGCCGACTAGTATTTACGAGCAGTACTTC
once,TRBJ1-4,TRBV11-2,.,CASSPYPVAALEEKLFF,TGTGCCAGCAGCCCCTACCCGGTGGCCGCCTTGGAGGAAAAACTGTTTTTT
medium-sized,TRBJ1-5,TRBV9,.,CASSAGQADNSNQPQHF,TGTGCCAGCAGCGCGGGACAAGCAGACAATAGCAATCAGCCCCAGCATTTT
.,TRBJ2-6,TRBV29-1,.,CSAYSGANVLTF,TGCAGCGCCTACTCTGGGGCCAACGTCCTGACTTTC
.,TRBJ2-1,TRBV11-2,.,CASSLDPEGDLYNEQFF,TGTGCCAGCAGCTTAGATCCAGAGGGCGATCTATACAATGAGCAGTTCTTC
.,TRBJ1-5,TRBV6-1,TRBD1,CASSGRQGVQPQHF,TGTGCCAGCAGTGGCAGACAGGGTGTCCAGCCCCAGCATTTT
.,TRBJ2-1,TRBV19,TRBD2,CASALAGGRNEQFF,TGTGCCAGTGCGCTAGCGGGAGGTAGAAATGAGCAGTTCTTC
.,TRBJ2-7,TRBV21-1,.,CASSKVERESYEQYF,TGTGCCAGCAGCAAAGTGGAGCGGGAGTCCTACGAGCAGTACTTC
.,TRBJ1-5,TRBV27,.,CASSPITGLGNQPQHF,TGTGCCAGCAGTCCGATCACAGGGCTTGGCAATCAGCCCCAGCATTTT
.,TRBJ2-7,TRBV5-1,.,CASSYSNEQYF,TGCGCCAGCAGCTACTCTAACGAGCAGTACTTC
.,TRBJ2-3,TRBV7-2,.,CASSFRSGYSTDTQYF,TGTGCCAGCAGCTTTCGGAGCGGGTACAGCACAGATACGCAGTATTTT
once,TRBJ2-5,TRBV5-1,.,CASSLVGGRETQYF,TGCGCCAGCAGCTTGGTTGGCGGAAGGGAGACCCAGTACTTC
once,TRBJ2-7,TRBV6-5,TRBD1,CASSYFTGTGSWEQYF,TGTGCCAGCAGTTACTTCACCGGGACAGGGTCGTGGGAGCAGTACTTC
.,TRBJ2-1,TRBV19,TRBD2,CASSIGLAGMNEQFF,TGTGCCAGTAGTATAGGACTAGCGGGAATGAATGAGCAGTTCTTC
.,TRBJ1-5,TRBV27,TRBD1,CASSTGQRNQPQHF,TGTGCCAGCAGTACGGGACAGAGGAATCAGCCCCAGCATTTT
.,TRBJ2-7,TRBV14,.,CASSPHSYEQYF,TGTGCCAGCAGCCCCCACTCCTACGAGCAGTACTTC
.,TRBJ2-2,TRBV11-2,TRBD1,CASSLWDSPHQGELFF,TGTGCCAGCAGCTTATGGGACAGCCCCCATCAAGGGGAGCTGTTTTTT
.,TRBJ1-1,TRBV15,.,CATSRDPPRRDTEAFF,TGTGCCACCAGCAGAGATCCCCCCCGGCGGGACACTGAAGCTTTCTTT
.,TRBJ1-4,TRBV7-9,.,CASSLLTEGREKLFF,TGTGCCAGCAGCTTACTGACGGAGGGAAGGGAAAAACTGTTTTTT
.,TRBJ2-3,TRBV7-2,.,CASSFGTDTDTQYF,TGTGCCAGCAGCTTCGGGACCGACACAGATACGCAGTATTTT
.,TRBJ2-2,TRBV6-1,.,CATQRRELTGELFF,TGTGCCACCCAAAGACGGGAGCTCACCGGGGAGCTGTTTTTT
.,TRBJ1-1,TRBV6-5,.,CASSHLGGSTEAFF,TGTGCCAGCAGCCACCTTGGGGGCTCGACTGAAGCTTTCTTT
.,TRBJ2-1,TRBV27,.,CASAPGGPLYNEQFF,TGTGCCAGCGCACCCGGGGGGCCCTTATACAATGAGCAGTTCTTC
.,TRBJ1-1,TRBV6-5,.,CASSPGTLTEAFF,TGTGCCAGCAGTCCAGGAACGTTGACTGAAGCTTTCTTT
.,TRBJ2-7,TRBV29-1,.,CSVGDGVVEQYF,TGCAGCGTTGGTGACGGGGTCGTCGAGCAGTACTTC
.,TRBJ2-7,TRBV7-9,TRBD2,CASSLASGDYEQYF,TGTGCCAGCAGCTTAGCTAGCGGGGATTACGAGCAGTACTTC
.,TRBJ1-3,TRBV27,.,CASSFLPLSSGNTIYF,TGTGCCAGCAGTTTCCTCCCCCTTAGTTCTGGAAACACCATATATTTT
.,TRBJ2-7,TRBV29-1,TRBD2,CSVLSGRAYEQYF,TGCAGCGTTCTTAGCGGGAGAGCGTACGAGCAGTACTTC
.,TRBJ1-6,TRBV27,.,CASSFTGNSPLHF,TGTGCCAGCAGTTTTACGGGGAATTCACCCCTCCACTTT
.,TRBJ2-7,TRBV2,TRBD1,CAGHRGEYEQYF,TGTGCCGGACACAGGGGTGAATACGAGCAGTACTTC
once,TRBJ2-1,TRBV2,TRBD2,CASRPSGRDYNEQFF,TGTGCCAGCAGGCCTAGCGGGAGGGATTACAATGAGCAGTTCTTC
.,TRBJ1-2,TRBV9,.,CASTPGTF,TGTGCCAGCACCCCCGGGACCTTC